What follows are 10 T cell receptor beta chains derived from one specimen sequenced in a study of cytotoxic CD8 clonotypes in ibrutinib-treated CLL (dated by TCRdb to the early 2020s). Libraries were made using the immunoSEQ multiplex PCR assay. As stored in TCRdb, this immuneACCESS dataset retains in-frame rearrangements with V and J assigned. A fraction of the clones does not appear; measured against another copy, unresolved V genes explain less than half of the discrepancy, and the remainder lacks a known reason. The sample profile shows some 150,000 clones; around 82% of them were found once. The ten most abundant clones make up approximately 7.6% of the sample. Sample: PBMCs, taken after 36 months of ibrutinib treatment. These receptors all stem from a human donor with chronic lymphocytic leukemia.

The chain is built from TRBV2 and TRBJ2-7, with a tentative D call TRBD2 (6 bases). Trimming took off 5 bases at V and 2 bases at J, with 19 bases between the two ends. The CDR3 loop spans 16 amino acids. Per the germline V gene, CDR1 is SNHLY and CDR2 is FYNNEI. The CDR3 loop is CASSFQGGAPTYEQYF. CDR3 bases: TGTGCCAGCAGTTTCCAAGGAGGGGCTCCTACCTACGAGCAGTACTTC.

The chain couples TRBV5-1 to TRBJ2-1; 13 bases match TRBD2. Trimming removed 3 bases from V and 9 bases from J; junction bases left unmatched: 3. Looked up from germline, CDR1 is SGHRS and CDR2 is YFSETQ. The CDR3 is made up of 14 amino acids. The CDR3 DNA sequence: TGCGCCAGCAGCTCGGGACTAGCGGGAACTGAGCAGTTCTTC. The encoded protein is CASSSGLAGTEQFF.

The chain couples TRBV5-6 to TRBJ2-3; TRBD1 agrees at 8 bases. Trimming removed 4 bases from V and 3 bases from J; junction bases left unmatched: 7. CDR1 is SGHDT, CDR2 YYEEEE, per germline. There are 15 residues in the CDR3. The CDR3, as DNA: TGTGCCAGCAGCGCCACAGGGGGTGGTACAGATACGCAGTATTTT. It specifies CASSATGGGTDTQYF. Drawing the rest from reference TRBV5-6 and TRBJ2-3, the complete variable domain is DAGVTQSPTHLIKTRGQQVTLRCSPKSGHDTVSWYQQALGQGPQFIFQYYEEEERQRGNFPDRFSGHQFPNYSSELNVNALLLGDSALYLCASSATGGGTDTQYFGPGTRLTVL.

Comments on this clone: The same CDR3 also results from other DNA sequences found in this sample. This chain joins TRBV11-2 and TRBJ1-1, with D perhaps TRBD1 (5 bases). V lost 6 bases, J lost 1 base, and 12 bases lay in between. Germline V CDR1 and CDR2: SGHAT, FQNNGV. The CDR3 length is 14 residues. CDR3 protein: CASSFGQGNTEAFF. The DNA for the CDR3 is TGTGCCAGCAGTTTTGGGCAGGGGAACACTGAAGCTTTCTTT.

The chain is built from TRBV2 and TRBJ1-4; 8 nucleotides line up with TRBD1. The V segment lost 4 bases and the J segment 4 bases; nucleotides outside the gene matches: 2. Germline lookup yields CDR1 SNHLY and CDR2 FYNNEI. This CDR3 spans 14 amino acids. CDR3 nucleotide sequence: TGTGCCAGCAGTGGGACAGGGTATAATGAAAAACTGTTTTTT. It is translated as CASSGTGYNEKLFF.

In DNA form, the CDR3 reads TGTGCCAGCAGCTCCGAAATTCCTAGCGGGAGGGGCTCTGGGGCCAACGTCCTGACTTTC. Residues: CASSSEIPSGRGSGANVLTF. The chain recombines TRBV13 with TRBJ2-6; 12 bases fit TRBD2. V lost 4 bases, J lost 0 bases, and 10 bases stayed unmatched. The CDR3 consists of 20 residues. The V gene's germline CDR1 is PRHDT and CDR2 FYEKMQ (reference sequence).

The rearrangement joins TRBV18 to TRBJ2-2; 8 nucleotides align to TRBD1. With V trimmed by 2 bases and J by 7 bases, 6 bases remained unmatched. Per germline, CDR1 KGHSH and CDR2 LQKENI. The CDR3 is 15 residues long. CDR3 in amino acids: CASSPRQGSGGELFF. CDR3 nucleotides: TGTGCCAGCTCACCAAGACAGGGGTCTGGCGGGGAGCTGTTTTTT.

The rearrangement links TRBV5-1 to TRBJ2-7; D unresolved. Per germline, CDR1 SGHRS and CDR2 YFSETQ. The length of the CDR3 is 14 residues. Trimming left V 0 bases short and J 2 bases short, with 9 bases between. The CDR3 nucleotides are TGCGCCAGCAGCTTGGGCAGCCCAACCTACGAGCAGTACTTC. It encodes CASSLGSPTYEQYF.

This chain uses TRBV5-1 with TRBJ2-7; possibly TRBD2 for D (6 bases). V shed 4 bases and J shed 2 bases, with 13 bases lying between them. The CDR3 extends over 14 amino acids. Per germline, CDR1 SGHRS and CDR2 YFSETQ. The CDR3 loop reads CASSGGNFPYEQYF. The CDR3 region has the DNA TGCGCCAGCAGCGGCGGGAACTTCCCCTACGAGCAGTACTTC.

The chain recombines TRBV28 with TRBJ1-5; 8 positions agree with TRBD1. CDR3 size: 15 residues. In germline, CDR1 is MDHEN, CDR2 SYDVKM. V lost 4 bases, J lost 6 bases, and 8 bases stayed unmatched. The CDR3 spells CASSSGQGTSQPQHF. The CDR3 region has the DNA TGTGCCAGCAGTTCAGGACAGGGAACGAGTCAGCCCCAGCATTTT.